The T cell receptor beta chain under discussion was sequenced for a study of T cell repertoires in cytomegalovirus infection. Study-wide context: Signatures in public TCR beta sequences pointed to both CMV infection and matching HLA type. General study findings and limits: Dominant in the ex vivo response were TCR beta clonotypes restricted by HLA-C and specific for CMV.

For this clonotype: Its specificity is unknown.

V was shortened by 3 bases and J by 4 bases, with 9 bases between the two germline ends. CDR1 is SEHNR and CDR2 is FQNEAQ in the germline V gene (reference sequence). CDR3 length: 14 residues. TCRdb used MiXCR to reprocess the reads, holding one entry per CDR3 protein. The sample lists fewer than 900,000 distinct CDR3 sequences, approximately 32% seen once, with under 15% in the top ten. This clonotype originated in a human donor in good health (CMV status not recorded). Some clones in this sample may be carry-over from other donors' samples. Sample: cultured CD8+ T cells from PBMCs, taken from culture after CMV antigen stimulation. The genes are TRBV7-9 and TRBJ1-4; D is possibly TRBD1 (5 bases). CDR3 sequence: CASSFTGRNEKLFF. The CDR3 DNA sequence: TGTGCCAGCAGCTTTACAGGTCGTAATGAAAAACTGTTTTTT.